What follows is one T cell receptor (beta chain) and its context. In the source study's methods: Amplification with reference gene primers provided the estimates of nucleated cell counts. Assay used: immunoSEQ multiplex PCR; TCRdb lists only in-frame clones, some missing. For V, J and clone size, that table is used; D and trimming come from the DNA. This table holds roughly 140,000 clones, around nine tenths found once. The sample is drawn from a study of blood T cell repertoires in COVID-19. Across the whole study: Donors in the United States, Italy and Spain gave samples during acute or convalescent COVID-19.

The sequencing input was peripheral blood. This clonotype was sampled from a woman between 40 and 55 years old with acute or convalescent COVID-19.

The CDR3 DNA is TGTGCCAGCTCACCACCGCGGGGGGCCGGCGCTGAAGCTTTCTTT. It translates to CASSPPRGAGAEAFF. The J gene is TRBJ1-1, the V gene TRBV18; D perhaps matches TRBD1 (6 bases). Germline assignment: CDR1 KGHSH and CDR2 LQKENI. V was trimmed by 0 bases and J by 6 bases, leaving 14 bases between them. This CDR3 has 15 residues.